This is a list of T cell receptor beta chains from one sample in a study of shared clonotypes between healthy human individuals. Generated by immunoSEQ multiplex PCR, the TCRdb table keeps only in-frame clones and is missing some. This sample has a few million clones; 80% to 95% occur once, and the top ten carry more than 1.5%. Sequencing used naive CD8+ T cells from PBMCs. These receptor sequences come from a man in his late teens or twenties in good health. Some clones in this sample may be carry-over from other donors' samples. Both conserved end residues are part of each CDR3. A D gene is named only where the DNA matches it firmly. Clone size is shown for a subset of rows, as once, few, many or a class of expanded clone.

TRBJ1-1,-,-,TRBV27,TGTGCCAGCAGTTTATCGATGGGGGGGAACACTGAAGCTTTCTTT,CASSLSMGGNTEAFF
TRBJ2-1,once,TRBD2,TRBV28,TGTGCCAGCAGTTTTGCTAGCGGAGGTGACTACAATGAGCAGTTCTTC,CASSFASGGDYNEQFF
TRBJ1-2,-,-,TRBV27,TGTGCCAGCAGTTTAGGGCAGGGGTATGGCTACACCTTC,CASSLGQGYGYTF
TRBJ2-7,-,TRBD2,TRBV9,TGTGCCAGCAGCATCTCGGGAGGGGACTACGAGCAGTACTTC,CASSISGGDYEQYF
TRBJ2-5,-,TRBD1,TRBV7-9,TGTGCCAGCAGCTCACGACAGGGCGCTGAGACCCAGTACTTC,CASSSRQGAETQYF
TRBJ1-4,-,TRBD1,TRBV2,TGTGCCAGCAGACAGGGGGCCAATGAAAAACTGTTTTTT,CASRQGANEKLFF
TRBJ2-7,-,TRBD2,TRBV6-5,TGTGCCAGCAGCTCGGGACTAGCGGGCGAGCAGTACTTC,CASSSGLAGEQYF
TRBJ2-1,few,-,TRBV7-9,TGTGCCAGCAGCCCATCGGGTCAGGATGAGCAGTTCTTC,CASSPSGQDEQFF
TRBJ2-2,-,-,TRBV6-1,TGTGCCAGCAGTGCAAAATGGACAGCGAACACCGGGGAGCTGTTTTTT,CASSAKWTANTGELFF
TRBJ2-5,-,-,TRBV13,TGTGCCAGCAGCTTCCCCCATCGTGAGGAGGGCGACCAAGAGACCCAGTACTTC,CASSFPHREEGDQETQYF
TRBJ2-3,-,-,TRBV7-6,TGTGCCAGCAGCTTAGTTGGCGGACCAACCTTAGGGATAAGTACAGATACGCAGTATTTT,CASSLVGGPTLGISTDTQYF
TRBJ1-5,-,TRBD1,TRBV19,TGTGCCAGTACTACCCGCGACAGGGCCCTAAATCAGCCCCAGCATTTT,CASTTRDRALNQPQHF
TRBJ2-5,-,TRBD2,TRBV7-6,TGTGCCAGCAGCTTAGGCCTCGTCGGGAGGGGTAAGGAGACCCAGTACTTC,CASSLGLVGRGKETQYF
TRBJ2-2,-,-,TRBV10-1,TGCGCCAGCAGTGGTTGGCGGGAAGCACCGGGGAAGCTGTTTTTT,CASSGWREAPGKLFF
TRBJ2-5,once,TRBD1,TRBV28,TGTGCCAGCAAAACAGTCGGACAGGGCGAAGAGACCCAGTACTTC,CASKTVGQGEETQYF
TRBJ2-1,-,TRBD2,TRBV29-1,TGCAGCGTTGCAGATCTTAGCGGGAGGGCGATCGATGAGCAGTTCTTC,CSVADLSGRAIDEQFF
TRBJ2-3,-,TRBD2,TRBV29-1,TGCAGCGTTGTCAGGACTAGCGGGAGTCCAGATACGCAGTATTTT,CSVVRTSGSPDTQYF
TRBJ1-1,-,-,TRBV6-5,TGTGCCAGCACCCCGGGACCGTTGCGCCCTGAAGCTTTCTTT,CASTPGPLRPEAFF
TRBJ1-5,-,-,TRBV19,TGTGCCAGTACCTCAGGAGGCATTTGGCAGCCCCAGCATTTT,CASTSGGIWQPQHF
TRBJ2-7,-,-,TRBV4-2,TGTGCCAGCAGCCAAGGGTTCGCTTCACCCGGGGAGCAGTACTTC,CASSQGFASPGEQYF
TRBJ2-7,once,TRBD2,TRBV19,TGTGCCAGTAGTCCTACCCCGATGTGGGAGGGCGAGCAGTACTTC,CASSPTPMWEGEQYF
TRBJ2-2,-,-,TRBV27,TGTGCCAGCGCGCGGGTACTAGACCTGACTACCGGGGAGCTGTTTTTT,CASARVLDLTTGELFF
TRBJ2-3,-,TRBD2,TRBV7-9,TGTGCCAGCAGCTGGGGGACTAGCGCCGGGTGGGATACGCAGTATTTT,CASSWGTSAGWDTQYF
TRBJ2-1,-,TRBD1,TRBV7-9,TGTGCCAGCCAAGGACAGGGTCTGTTAAATGAGCAGTTCTTC,CASQGQGLLNEQFF
TRBJ2-1,-,-,TRBV29-1,TGCAGCGTTGAAGAGGTTGTCAATGAGCAGTTCTTC,CSVEEVVNEQFF
TRBJ1-5,once,TRBD1,TRBV5-6,TGTGCCAGCAGCGTGGGACAGGGGGGCCAGCCCCAGCATTTT,CASSVGQGGQPQHF
TRBJ1-1,-,TRBD1,TRBV14,TGTGCCAGCAGGGCGCCGGGACAGGACATGAACACTGAAGCTTTCTTT,CASRAPGQDMNTEAFF
TRBJ1-1,-,-,TRBV19,TGTGCCAGTAGTATATCGCGCCGCTCGGGATATGACACTGAAGCTTTCTTT,CASSISRRSGYDTEAFF
TRBJ2-2,-,-,TRBV28,TGTGCCAGCAGTTTAGTACTTGCGACTCCCATCGGGGAGCTGTTTTTT,CASSLVLATPIGELFF
TRBJ2-6,-,-,TRBV9,TGTGCCAGCAGGTATGGACGGAGCTCTGGGGCCAACGTCCTGACTTTC,CASRYGRSSGANVLTF
TRBJ2-7,-,TRBD2,TRBV5-4,TGTGCCAGCAGCGGGGGACTAGCGGGAGTTTATAGGTACGAGCAGTACTTC,CASSGGLAGVYRYEQYF
TRBJ2-1,-,-,TRBV4-1,TGCGCCAGCAGCCAAGAGTCACGGGCCTCCTACAATGAGCAGTTCTTC,CASSQESRASYNEQFF
TRBJ2-5,-,TRBD1,TRBV7-9,TGTGCCAGCAGCCCCGGACAGGGGAAAGAGACCCAGTACTTC,CASSPGQGKETQYF
TRBJ2-7,-,TRBD1,TRBV5-4,TGTGCCAGCAGTGACGACAGGGCGGGCCTCGAGCAGTACTTC,CASSDDRAGLEQYF
TRBJ2-3,once,TRBD1,TRBV28,TGTGCCAGCAGTTTATGGGGACAGGGGTTGGACACAGATACGCAGTATTTT,CASSLWGQGLDTDTQYF